The clone carrying this TCR beta chain occurred a few times. What it binds is not known. Patients included in sequencing had previously demonstrated CD8+CD57+ cell expansion by flow cytometry. There were no patients without severe acquired aplastic anemia. This sample was included in a study of CD8+CD57+ T cells in acquired aplastic anemia. Study-level information: An average of approximately 3.2 ug of DNA was obtained from sorted CD4+ and CD8+ cells.

Regarding the study as a whole: Between the patient and control groups, CD8+ Simpson's diversity did not differ significantly. Patients and controls were found to share twenty-nine CD8+ CDR3 sequences.

The CDR3 runs to 15 residues. Germline CDR1 is SGHNT and CDR2 is YYREEE (reference sequence). The trim removed 2 bases at V and 4 bases at J, leaving 6 bases unmatched. Genomic DNA constituted the template upon which TCR beta VDJ and CDR3 profiling was performed. TCRdb redid the calling of the reads with MiXCR, one entry per CDR3 protein. Of approximately 260,000 distinct CDR3 sequences listed, roughly 82% are singletons. The material sequenced was sorted CD4+, CD8+, or CD8+CD57+ T cells (not recorded which) from PBMCs. This receptor was identified in a human donor with aplastic anemia. V gene TRBV5-4 combines with J gene TRBJ2-3, with 8 nucleotides matching TRBD2. The CDR3 DNA sequence: TGTGCCAGCAGCTTTACTAGCGGCGAGGCAGATACGCAGTATTTT. Translating gives CASSFTSGEADTQYF.